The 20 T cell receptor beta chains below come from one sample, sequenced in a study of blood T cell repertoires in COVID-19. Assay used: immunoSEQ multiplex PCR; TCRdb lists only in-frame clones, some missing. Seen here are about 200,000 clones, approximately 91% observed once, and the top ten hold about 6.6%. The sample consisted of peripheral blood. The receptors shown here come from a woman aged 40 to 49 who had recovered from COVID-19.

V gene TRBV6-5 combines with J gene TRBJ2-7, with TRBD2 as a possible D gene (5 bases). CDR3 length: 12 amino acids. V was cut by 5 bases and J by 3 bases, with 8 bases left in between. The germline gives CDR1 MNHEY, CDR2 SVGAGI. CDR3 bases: TGTGCCAGCAGTAGCGGCCTCTACGAGCAGTACTTC. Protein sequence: CASSSGLYEQYF.

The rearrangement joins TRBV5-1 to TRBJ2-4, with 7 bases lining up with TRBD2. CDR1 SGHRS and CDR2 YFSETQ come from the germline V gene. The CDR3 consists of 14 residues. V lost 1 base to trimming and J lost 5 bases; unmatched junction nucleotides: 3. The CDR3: CASSLTGGENIQYF. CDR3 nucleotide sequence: TGCGCCAGCAGCTTGACGGGAGGTGAAAACATTCAGTACTTC.

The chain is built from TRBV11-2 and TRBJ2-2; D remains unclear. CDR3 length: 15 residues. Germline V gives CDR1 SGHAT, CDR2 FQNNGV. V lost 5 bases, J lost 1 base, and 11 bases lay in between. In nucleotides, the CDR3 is TGTGCCAGCAGCCGTGGGCTTCTGAACACCGGGGAGCTGTTTTTT. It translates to CASSRGLLNTGELFF. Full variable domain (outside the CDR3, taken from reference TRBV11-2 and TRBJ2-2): EAGVAQSPRYKIIEKRQSVAFWCNPISGHATLYWYQQILGQGPKLLIQFQNNGVVDDSQLPKDRFSAERLKGVDSTLKIQPAKLEDSAVYLCASSRGLLNTGELFFGEGSRLTVL.

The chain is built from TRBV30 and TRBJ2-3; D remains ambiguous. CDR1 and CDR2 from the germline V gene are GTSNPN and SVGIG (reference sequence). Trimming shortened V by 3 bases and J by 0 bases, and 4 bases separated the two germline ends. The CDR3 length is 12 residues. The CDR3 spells CAWSLSTDTQYF. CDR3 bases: TGTGCCTGGAGCCTCAGCACAGATACGCAGTATTTT.

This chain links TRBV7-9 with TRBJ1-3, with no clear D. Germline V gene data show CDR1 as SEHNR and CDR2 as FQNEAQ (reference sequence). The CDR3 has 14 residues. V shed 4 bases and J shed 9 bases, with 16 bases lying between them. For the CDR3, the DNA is TGTGCCAGCAGCTCTTCCTCGGTTACGGGCACCATATATTTT. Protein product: CASSSSSVTGTIYF.

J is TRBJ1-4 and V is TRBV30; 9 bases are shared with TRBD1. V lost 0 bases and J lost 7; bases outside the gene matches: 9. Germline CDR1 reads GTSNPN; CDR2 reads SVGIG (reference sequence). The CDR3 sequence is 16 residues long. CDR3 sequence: CAWSVPGTGFGEKLFF. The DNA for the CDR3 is TGTGCCTGGAGTGTACCCGGGACAGGGTTTGGTGAAAAACTGTTTTTT.

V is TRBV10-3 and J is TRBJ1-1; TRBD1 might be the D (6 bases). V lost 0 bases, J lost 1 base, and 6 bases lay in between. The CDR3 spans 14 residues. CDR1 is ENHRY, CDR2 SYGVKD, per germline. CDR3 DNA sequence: TGTGCCATCAGTGAGTCGGGACAGAACACTGAAGCTTTCTTT. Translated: CAISESGQNTEAFF.

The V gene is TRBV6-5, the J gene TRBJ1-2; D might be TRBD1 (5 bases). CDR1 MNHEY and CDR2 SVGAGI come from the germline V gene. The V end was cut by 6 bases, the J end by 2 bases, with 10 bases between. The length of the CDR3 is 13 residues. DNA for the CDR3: TGTGCCAGCAGCCGAGACAGAAACTATGGCTACACCTTC. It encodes CASSRDRNYGYTF.

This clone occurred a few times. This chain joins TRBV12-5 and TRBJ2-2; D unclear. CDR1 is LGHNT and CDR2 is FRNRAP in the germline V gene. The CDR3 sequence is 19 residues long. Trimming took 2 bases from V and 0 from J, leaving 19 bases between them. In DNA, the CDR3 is TGTGCTAGTGGTTTGCTATTTTGGGCCGAATTTTCGAACACCGGGGAGCTGTTTTTT. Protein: CASGLLFWAEFSNTGELFF.

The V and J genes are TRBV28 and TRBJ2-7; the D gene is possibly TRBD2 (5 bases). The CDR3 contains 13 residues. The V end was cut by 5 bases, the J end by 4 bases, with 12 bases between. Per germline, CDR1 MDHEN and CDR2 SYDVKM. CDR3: CASSPGSAYEQYF. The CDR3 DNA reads TGTGCCAGCAGTCCGGGAAGTGCGTACGAGCAGTACTTC.

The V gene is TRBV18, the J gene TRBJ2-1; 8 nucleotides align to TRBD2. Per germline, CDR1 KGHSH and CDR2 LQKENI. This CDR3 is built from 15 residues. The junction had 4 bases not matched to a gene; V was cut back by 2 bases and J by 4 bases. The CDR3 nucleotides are TGTGCCAGCTCACCAGGAGCGGGAGCGTACAATGAGCAGTTCTTC. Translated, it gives CASSPGAGAYNEQFF.

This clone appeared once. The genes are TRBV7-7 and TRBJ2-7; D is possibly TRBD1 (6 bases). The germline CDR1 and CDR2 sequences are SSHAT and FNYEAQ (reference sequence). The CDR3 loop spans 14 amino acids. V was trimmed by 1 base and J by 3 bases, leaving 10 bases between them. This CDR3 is CASSLEQGSYEQYF. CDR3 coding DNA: TGTGCCAGCAGCTTAGAACAGGGAAGCTACGAGCAGTACTTC.

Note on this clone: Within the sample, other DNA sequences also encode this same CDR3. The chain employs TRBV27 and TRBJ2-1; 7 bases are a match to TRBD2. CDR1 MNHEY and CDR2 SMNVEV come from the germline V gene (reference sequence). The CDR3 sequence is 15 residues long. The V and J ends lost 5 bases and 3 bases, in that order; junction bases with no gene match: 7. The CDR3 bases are TGTGCCAGCAGTCCTTTGGGCGGGAGCTACAATGAGCAGTTCTTC. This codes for CASSPLGGSYNEQFF.

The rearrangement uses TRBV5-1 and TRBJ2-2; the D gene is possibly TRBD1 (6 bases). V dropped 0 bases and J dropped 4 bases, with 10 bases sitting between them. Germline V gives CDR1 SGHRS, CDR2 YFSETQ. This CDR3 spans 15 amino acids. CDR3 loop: CASSLATGRTGELFF. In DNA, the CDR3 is TGCGCCAGCAGCTTGGCCACAGGGCGCACCGGGGAGCTGTTTTTT.

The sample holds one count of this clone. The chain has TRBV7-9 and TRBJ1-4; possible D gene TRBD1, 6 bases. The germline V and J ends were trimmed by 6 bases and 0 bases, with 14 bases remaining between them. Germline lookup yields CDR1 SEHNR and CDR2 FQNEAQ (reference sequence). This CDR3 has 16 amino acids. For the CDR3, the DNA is TGTGCCAGCAGACCCCGGGAGGGGGCAACTAATGAAAAACTGTTTTTT. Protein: CASRPREGATNEKLFF.

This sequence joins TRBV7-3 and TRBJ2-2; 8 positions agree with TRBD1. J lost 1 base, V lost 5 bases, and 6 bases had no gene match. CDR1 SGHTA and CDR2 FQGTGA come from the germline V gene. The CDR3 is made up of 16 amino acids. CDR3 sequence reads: CASSQAGTGNTGELFF. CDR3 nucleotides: TGTGCCAGCAGCCAAGCCGGGACAGGGAACACCGGGGAGCTGTTTTTT.

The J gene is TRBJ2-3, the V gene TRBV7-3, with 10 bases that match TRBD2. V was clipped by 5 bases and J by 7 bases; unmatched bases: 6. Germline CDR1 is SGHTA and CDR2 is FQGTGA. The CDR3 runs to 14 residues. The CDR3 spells CASSPSSGSNTQYF. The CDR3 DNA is TGTGCCAGCAGCCCCTCTAGCGGGAGCAATACGCAGTATTTT.

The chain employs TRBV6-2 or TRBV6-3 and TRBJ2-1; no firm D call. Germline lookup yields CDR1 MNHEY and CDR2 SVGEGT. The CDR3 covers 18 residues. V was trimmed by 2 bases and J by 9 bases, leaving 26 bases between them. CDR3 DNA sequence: TGTGCCAGCAGTTACGCTAATTTGTTTCGCCGCAGGTTGGGTGAGCAGTTCTTC. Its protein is CASSYANLFRRRLGEQFF.

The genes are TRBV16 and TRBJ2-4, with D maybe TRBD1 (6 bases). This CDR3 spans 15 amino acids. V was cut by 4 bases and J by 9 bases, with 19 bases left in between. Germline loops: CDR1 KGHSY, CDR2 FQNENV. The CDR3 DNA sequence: TGTGCCAGCAGCCTTAATGCAGGGGACACCGGCATTCAGTACTTC. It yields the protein CASSLNAGDTGIQYF. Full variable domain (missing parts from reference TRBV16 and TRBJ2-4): GEEVAQTPKHLVRGEGQKAKLYCAPIKGHSYVFWYQQVLKNEFKFLISFQNENVFDETGMPKERFSAKCLPNSPCSLEIQATKLEDSAVYFCASSLNAGDTGIQYFGAGTRLSVL.

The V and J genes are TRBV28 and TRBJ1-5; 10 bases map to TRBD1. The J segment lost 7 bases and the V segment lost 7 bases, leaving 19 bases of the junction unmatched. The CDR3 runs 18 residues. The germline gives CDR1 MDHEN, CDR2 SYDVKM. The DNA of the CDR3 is TGTGCCAGCACCCTTCTTGGACAGGGGGGAAGGGTCTCACAGCCCCAGCATTTT. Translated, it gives CASTLLGQGGRVSQPQHF.